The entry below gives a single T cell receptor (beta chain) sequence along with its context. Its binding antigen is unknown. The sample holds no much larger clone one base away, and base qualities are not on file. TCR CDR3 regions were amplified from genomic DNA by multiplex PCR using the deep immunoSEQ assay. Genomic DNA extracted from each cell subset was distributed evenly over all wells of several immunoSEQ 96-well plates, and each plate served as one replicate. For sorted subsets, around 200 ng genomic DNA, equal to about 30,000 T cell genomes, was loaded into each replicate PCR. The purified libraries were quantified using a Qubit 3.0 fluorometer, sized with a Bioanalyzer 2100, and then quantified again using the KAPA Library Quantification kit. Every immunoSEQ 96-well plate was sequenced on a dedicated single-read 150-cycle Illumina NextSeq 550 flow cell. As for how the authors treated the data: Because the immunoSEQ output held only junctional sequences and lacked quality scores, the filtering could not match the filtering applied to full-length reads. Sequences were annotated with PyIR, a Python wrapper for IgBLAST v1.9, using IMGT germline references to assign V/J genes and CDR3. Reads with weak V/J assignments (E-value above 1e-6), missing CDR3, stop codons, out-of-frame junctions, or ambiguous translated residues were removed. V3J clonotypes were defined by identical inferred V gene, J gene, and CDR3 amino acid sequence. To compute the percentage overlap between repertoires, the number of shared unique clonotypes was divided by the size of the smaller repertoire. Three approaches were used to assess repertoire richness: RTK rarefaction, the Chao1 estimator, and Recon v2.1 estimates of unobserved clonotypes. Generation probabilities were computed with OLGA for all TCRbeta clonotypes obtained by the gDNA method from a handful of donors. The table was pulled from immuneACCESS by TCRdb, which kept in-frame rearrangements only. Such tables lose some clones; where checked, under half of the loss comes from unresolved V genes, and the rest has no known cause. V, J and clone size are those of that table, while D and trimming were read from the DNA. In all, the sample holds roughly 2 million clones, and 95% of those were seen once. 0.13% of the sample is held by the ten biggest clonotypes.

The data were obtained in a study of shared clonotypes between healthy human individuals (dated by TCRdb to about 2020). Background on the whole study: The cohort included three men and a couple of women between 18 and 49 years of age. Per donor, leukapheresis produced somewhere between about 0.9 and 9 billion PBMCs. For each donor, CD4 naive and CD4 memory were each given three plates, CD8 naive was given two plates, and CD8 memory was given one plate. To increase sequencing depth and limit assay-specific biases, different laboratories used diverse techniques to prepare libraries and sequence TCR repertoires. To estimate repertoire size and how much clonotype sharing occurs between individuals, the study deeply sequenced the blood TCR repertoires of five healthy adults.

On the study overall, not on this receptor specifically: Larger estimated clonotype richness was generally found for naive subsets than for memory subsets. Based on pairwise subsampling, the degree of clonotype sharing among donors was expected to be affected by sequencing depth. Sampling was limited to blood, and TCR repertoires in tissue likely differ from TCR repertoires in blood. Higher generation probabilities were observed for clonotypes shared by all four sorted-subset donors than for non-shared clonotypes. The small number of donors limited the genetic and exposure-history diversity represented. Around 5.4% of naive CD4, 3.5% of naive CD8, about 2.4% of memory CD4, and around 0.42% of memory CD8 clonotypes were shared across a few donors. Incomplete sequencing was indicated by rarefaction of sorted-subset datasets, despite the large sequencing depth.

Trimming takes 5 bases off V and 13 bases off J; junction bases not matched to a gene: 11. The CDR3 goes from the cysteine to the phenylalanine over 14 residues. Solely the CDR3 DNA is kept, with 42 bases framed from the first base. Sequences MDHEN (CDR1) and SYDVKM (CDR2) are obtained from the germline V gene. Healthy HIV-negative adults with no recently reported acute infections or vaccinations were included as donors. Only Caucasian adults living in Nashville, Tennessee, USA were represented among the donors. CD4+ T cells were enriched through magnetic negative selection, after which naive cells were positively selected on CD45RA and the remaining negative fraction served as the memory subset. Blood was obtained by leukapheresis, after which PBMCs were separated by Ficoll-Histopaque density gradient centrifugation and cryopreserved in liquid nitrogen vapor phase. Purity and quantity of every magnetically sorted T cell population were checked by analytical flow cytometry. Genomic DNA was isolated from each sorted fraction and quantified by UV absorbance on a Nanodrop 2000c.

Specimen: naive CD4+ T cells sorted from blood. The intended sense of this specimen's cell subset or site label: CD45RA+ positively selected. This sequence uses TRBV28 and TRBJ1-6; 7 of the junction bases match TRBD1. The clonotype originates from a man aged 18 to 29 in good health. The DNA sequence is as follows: TGTGCCAGCAGTCGAACAGGGGAAAACCCTCCCCTCCACTTT. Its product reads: CASSRTGENPPLHF.